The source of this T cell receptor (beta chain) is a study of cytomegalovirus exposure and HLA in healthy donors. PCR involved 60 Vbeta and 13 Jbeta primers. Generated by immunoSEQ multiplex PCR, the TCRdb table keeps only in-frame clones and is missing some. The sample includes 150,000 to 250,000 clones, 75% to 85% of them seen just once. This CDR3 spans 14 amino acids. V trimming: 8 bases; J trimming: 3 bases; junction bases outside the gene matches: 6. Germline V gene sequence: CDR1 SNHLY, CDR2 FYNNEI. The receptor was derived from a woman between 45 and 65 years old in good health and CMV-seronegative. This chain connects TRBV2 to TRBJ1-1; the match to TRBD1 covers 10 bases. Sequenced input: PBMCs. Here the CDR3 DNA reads TGTGCCAGCCGGAGACAGGGGGCGCACACTGAAGCTTTCTTT. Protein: CASRRQGAHTEAFF.